This T cell receptor beta chain was identified in a study of PD-1 blockade in classical Hodgkin lymphoma (dated by TCRdb to about 2020). Regarding the complete study: Nivolumab dosing was 3 mg/kg intravenously every 2 weeks, continuing until either disease progression or unacceptable toxicity. The study used TCR beta sequencing and CyTOF to define a peripheral blood immune signature of response to PD-1 blockade in classical Hodgkin lymphoma. Overall study results and their limits: Newly diagnosed patients were reported to have lower baseline TCR diversity than healthy donors, and relapsed/refractory patients were reported to have lower baseline TCR diversity still. A significant rise by C4D1 was seen in CD4+ but not CD8+ TCR diversity (p=0.0027 vs p=0.16), with the rise being most apparent in complete responders (p=0.02). Trial patients achieving complete response had baseline diversity similar to newly diagnosed patients, whereas partial responders and progressors had significantly lower diversity. The study covered only a single clinical trial cohort, and the causes of the repertoire differences, possibly disease activity or prior therapy, were still not defined. Patients starting nivolumab less than 1 year after ASCT had lower diversity and were excluded from later analyses to avoid confounding by immune reconstitution.

With respect to this clone: It has no known antigen specificity. No base quality values were provided; no much bigger clone lies one nucleotide off.

Reading the label with the study, this specimen's time point is: cycle 1 day 1 (C1D1), immediately before nivolumab initiation. Every trial patient had relapsed following autologous stem cell transplantation, and prior brentuximab vedotin exposure was what differed among cohorts A, B and C. The trial cohort included 50 to 60 patients with relapsed/refractory classical Hodgkin lymphoma, and each patient had a best overall response of complete response, partial response or progressive disease. In the multi-cohort phase II CheckMate 205 trial, trial patients received single-agent nivolumab. An independent review committee assessed best overall response by applying the 2007 International Working Group response criteria. Trial PBMCs were collected immediately before nivolumab initiation (C1D1) and during therapy at cycle 2 day 1 and cycle 4 day 1. Peripheral blood was collected in 8 mL Vacutainer Cell Preparation Tubes, from which PBMCs were isolated by centrifugation and then cryopreserved.

The Qiagen DNeasy kit was used to extract genomic DNA both from unsorted PBMCs and from the negatively selected CD4+ and CD8+ fractions. Amplification of TCR beta CDR3 regions was done by immunoSEQ multiplex PCR with primers that anneal to V and J segments. A synthetic immune receptor repertoire was used to minimize amplification bias, and remaining bias was computationally removed after sequencing. Per the source publication's procedure: Custom Python scripts were used to quantify repertoire diversity as the Shannon entropy index. The unsorted, CD4+ and CD8+ repertoires were each analyzed separately, with the exception of combined analyses, where CD4+ and CD8+ sequences were merged in silico. A clone counted as expanded when the clone's frequency after treatment rose at least 2-fold relative to C1D1, and clones undetected at baseline were given a pseudocount of 0.5. Clones with 0 or 1 copy at C1D1 were defined as singleton clones, while clones with 2 or more copies were defined as non-singleton clones. Clones expanded in unsorted samples were labelled as CD4+, CD8+ or unknown by matching protein sequences in sorted samples from the same patient. Diversity changes from C1D1 to C4D1 were tested in paired samples using Wilcoxon tests. Held by TCRdb, this immuneACCESS table contains in-frame sequences only and omits some clones. Under half of the omission traces to an unresolved V gene where checked; the cause of the rest is unknown. V and J calls and clone size come straight from that table; D and trimming were deduced from the DNA. The sample has some 25,000 clones on record, 80% of them singletons. The ten largest make up approximately 7.2% of the sample.

V is cut by 1 base and J by 0 bases, and the space between the germline ends is 7 bases. As encoded in the germline V gene, CDR1 is SGHTA while CDR2 is FQGNSA. Reading from cysteine to phenylalanine, the CDR3 counts 14 amino acids. Here the CDR3 DNA is all that survives: 42 bases in frame from base 1. Here the chain combines TRBV7-2 and TRBJ2-7, with the D gene not clear enough to name. Sequences were derived from peripheral blood mononuclear cells (PBMCs), sampled at baseline. The origin of this receptor is a human donor with classical Hodgkin lymphoma. The encoded CDR3 is CASSLGGNSYEQYF. The nucleotides are TGTGCCAGCAGCTTAGGCGGCAACTCCTACGAGCAGTACTTC.